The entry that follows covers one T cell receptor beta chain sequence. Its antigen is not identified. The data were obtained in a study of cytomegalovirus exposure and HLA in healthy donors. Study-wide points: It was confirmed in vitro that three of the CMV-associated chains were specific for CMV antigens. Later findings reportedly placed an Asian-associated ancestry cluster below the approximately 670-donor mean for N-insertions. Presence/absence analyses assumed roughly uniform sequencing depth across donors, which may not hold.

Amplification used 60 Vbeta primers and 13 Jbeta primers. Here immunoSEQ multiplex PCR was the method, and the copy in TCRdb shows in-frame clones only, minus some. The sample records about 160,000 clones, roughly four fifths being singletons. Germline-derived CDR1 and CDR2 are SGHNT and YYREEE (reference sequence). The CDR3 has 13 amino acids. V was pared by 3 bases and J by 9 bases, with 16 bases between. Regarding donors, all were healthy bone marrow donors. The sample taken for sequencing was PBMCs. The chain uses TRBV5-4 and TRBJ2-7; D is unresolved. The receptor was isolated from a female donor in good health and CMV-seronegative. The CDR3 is CASSSNDWNGQYF. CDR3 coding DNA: TGTGCCAGCAGCTCCAATGACTGGAACGGGCAGTACTTC.